This is a list of T cell receptor beta chains from one sample in a study of patients and donors after allogeneic stem cell transplantation. Each CDR3 protein is one row after TCRdb ran MiXCR on the RT-PCR reads. The profile shows approximately 410,000 distinct CDR3 sequences, approximately 16% of them singletons. Sequences were obtained from blood, either unsorted or a sorted T cell fraction (not recorded which). All receptors derive from a human donor who was either an allogeneic HSCT recipient or a stem cell or donor lymphocyte infusion donor (not recorded which). It is not recorded whose cells these are; they may come from a transplant donor. CDR3s include the opening cysteine and the closing phenylalanine or tryptophan. The order of the fields is CDR3 DNA, CDR3 protein, clone size, D gene, V gene, CDR3 length, J gene. D genes are given only for firm matches. Not every row has a clone size; where given, it reads once, few, many or a size class.

CDR3nt: TGTGCCACCAGTGATCTCAGGGTTGCCACCGGGGAGCTGTTTTTT; CDR3aa: CATSDLRVATGELFF; abundance: few; d_gene: -; v_gene: TRBV24-1; len: 15; j_gene: TRBJ2-2
CDR3nt: TGCGCCAGCAGCTCCGAAGGCACACAACTTCACGAGCAGTACTTC; CDR3aa: CASSSEGTQLHEQYF; abundance: -; d_gene: -; v_gene: TRBV5-1; len: 15; j_gene: TRBJ2-7
CDR3nt: TGCAGTGGACAGGGTCAGAATGAGCAGTTCTTC; CDR3aa: CSGQGQNEQFF; abundance: few; d_gene: TRBD1; v_gene: TRBV20-1; len: 11; j_gene: TRBJ2-1
CDR3nt: TGTGCCAGCAGGCAAGGAGGTGTAGGGTACTATGGCTACACCTTC; CDR3aa: CASRQGGVGYYGYTF; abundance: -; d_gene: -; v_gene: TRBV3-1; len: 15; j_gene: TRBJ1-2
CDR3nt: TGCAGCGTTGAAGTTCAAGAGAACACTGAAGCTTTCTTT; CDR3aa: CSVEVQENTEAFF; abundance: -; d_gene: -; v_gene: TRBV29-1; len: 13; j_gene: TRBJ1-1
CDR3nt: TGCAGTGGTGGGGTTCTACAGGGGGCCGGCGCTGAAGCTTTCTTT; CDR3aa: CSGGVLQGAGAEAFF; abundance: few; d_gene: TRBD1; v_gene: TRBV20-1; len: 15; j_gene: TRBJ1-1
CDR3nt: TGTGCCAGCAGCTTGCACGGGGCCTGGACTGAAGCTTTCTTT; CDR3aa: CASSLHGAWTEAFF; abundance: -; d_gene: -; v_gene: TRBV5-8; len: 14; j_gene: TRBJ1-1
CDR3nt: TGTGCCTGTTATCCAACGAACACCGGGGAGCTGTTTTTT; CDR3aa: CACYPTNTGELFF; abundance: many; d_gene: -; v_gene: TRBV30; len: 13; j_gene: TRBJ2-2
CDR3nt: TGTGCCAGCAGGCCGACAGGGAAAGGTTCACCCCTCCACTTT; CDR3aa: CASRPTGKGSPLHF; abundance: few; d_gene: TRBD1; v_gene: TRBV6-1; len: 14; j_gene: TRBJ1-6
CDR3nt: TGTGCCAGCAGCCCCCAGGAGGCGTGGAACACTGAAGCTTTCTTT; CDR3aa: CASSPQEAWNTEAFF; abundance: -; d_gene: -; v_gene: TRBV9; len: 15; j_gene: TRBJ1-1
CDR3nt: TGTGCCAGCAGCCCCGACAGGAAACAGCCCCAGCATTTT; CDR3aa: CASSPDRKQPQHF; abundance: -; d_gene: -; v_gene: TRBV7-3; len: 13; j_gene: TRBJ1-5
CDR3nt: TGTGCCAGCACAGGTAGAAACTACGAGCAGTACTTC; CDR3aa: CASTGRNYEQYF; abundance: few; d_gene: -; v_gene: TRBV3-1; len: 12; j_gene: TRBJ2-7
CDR3nt: TGTGCCAGCAGTTACATATCCGGGATTCGCGAGCAGTACTTC; CDR3aa: CASSYISGIREQYF; abundance: -; d_gene: -; v_gene: TRBV6-5; len: 14; j_gene: TRBJ2-7
CDR3nt: TGTGCCAGCAGCGGGGATAGTCACGCTTACAATGAGCAGTTCTTC; CDR3aa: CASSGDSHAYNEQFF; abundance: few; d_gene: -; v_gene: TRBV9; len: 15; j_gene: TRBJ2-1
CDR3nt: TGCAGCATTGTCCGGGGGAGGACAACTGAAGCTTTCTTT; CDR3aa: CSIVRGRTTEAFF; abundance: -; d_gene: -; v_gene: TRBV29-1; len: 13; j_gene: TRBJ1-1
CDR3nt: TGCAGCGTTGGGGACAGGGCCTACAATGAGCAGTTCTTC; CDR3aa: CSVGDRAYNEQFF; abundance: many; d_gene: TRBD1; v_gene: TRBV29-1; len: 13; j_gene: TRBJ2-1
CDR3nt: TGTGCCACCAGCAGAGACCTACTAGTGCCAGATACGCAGTATTTT; CDR3aa: CATSRDLLVPDTQYF; abundance: few; d_gene: -; v_gene: TRBV15; len: 15; j_gene: TRBJ2-3